Included here is one T cell receptor (beta chain) sequence, with context. Per the authors' pipeline: It was from reference gene primer amplification that nucleated cell counts were estimated. The method was immunoSEQ multiplex PCR; TCRdb's version includes in-frame clones alone and lacks a portion of them. The V and J calls and clone size come from that table; D and trimming were worked out from the DNA. Seen here are 150,000 to 200,000 clones, around nine tenths observed once, and the top ten hold about 3.5%. This entry comes from a study of blood T cell repertoires in COVID-19. Study information: Acute and convalescent COVID-19 samples came from the United States, Italy and Spain. PBMCs, B-cell-depleted T cells, or T cells were the source of the cDNA or gDNA that made up the material.

The germline V and J ends were trimmed by 7 bases and 5 bases, with 14 bases remaining between them. The CDR3 contains 13 residues. The receptor comes from a man aged 65 to 79 with acute or convalescent COVID-19. The source material was peripheral blood. The V gene is TRBV12-3 or TRBV12-4, the J gene TRBJ1-1, with TRBD1 as a possible D gene (6 bases). CDR3 DNA sequence: TGTGCCAGCACCCTGACAGGCGGGACTGAAGCTTTCTTT. It codes for CASTLTGGTEAFF.